This TCR beta chain was recorded in a study of shared clonotypes between healthy human individuals. General study results and limits: For naive CD4 cells, roughly 4.8% of clonotypes were shared across several donors.

Concerning this clone: What it recognizes is unknown.

Sorted-subset replicate PCRs used roughly 220 ng DNA, roughly 28,000 T cell genomes. Repertoires were generated with immunoSEQ multiplex PCR, while TCRdb's copy carries only in-frame clones and drops some. This repertoire shows about 1.1 million clones, 75% to 85% found once; its top ten account for roughly 0.61%. Per germline, CDR1 SGHAT and CDR2 FQNNGV. V shed 7 bases, J shed 4 bases, and the junction held 8 bases outside the gene matches. The CDR3 is 15 residues long. The sequencing sample was made of memory CD4+ T cells from PBMCs. Subset meaning: CD45RA-negative fraction. The clonotype comes from a man between 18 and 35 years old in good health. Some clones in this sample may be carry-over from other donors' samples. The gene calls are TRBV11-2 and TRBJ2-1; TRBD2 matches at 9 bases. CDR3 DNA: TGTGCCAGCACCAGAGGGGCGGGAGGGTACAATGAGCAGTTCTTC. This translates into CASTRGAGGYNEQFF.